Listed here are 26 T cell receptor beta chains from one sample, sequenced in a study of T-cell memory formation after mild COVID-19. One entry per CDR3 protein, called by TCRdb with MiXCR from the 5' RACE reads. The sample lists a few hundred thousand distinct CDR3 sequences; over 20% were seen once. Sequences were obtained from PBMCs or a T cell subset sorted from them (not recorded which). The receptors stem from an adult woman who had mild COVID-19 (a few samples of this study predate the infection). Cell type and time point are not known.

The V and J genes are TRBV14 and TRBJ2-1; no reliable D call. Trimming stripped 5 bases from V and 4 bases from J, with 9 bases between. This CDR3 comprises 13 residues. Looked up from germline, CDR1 is SGHDN and CDR2 is FVKESK. As DNA, the CDR3 is TGTGCCAGCAGCGAAGGACGGTACAATGAGCAGTTCTTC. Protein sequence: CASSEGRYNEQFF.

This clonotype was picked up a small number of times. The rearrangement links TRBV25-1 to TRBJ2-1; D may correspond to TRBD1 or TRBD2 (5 bases each). Between the trimmed V and J ends, which lost 6 bases and 6 bases, there was a span of 24 bases. Germline V lookup: CDR1 MGHDK, CDR2 SYGVNS. The CDR3 runs 17 residues. The CDR3 DNA follows: TGTGCCAGCAGCCAGACATCGGGACCAGGAGGTGGCAATGAGCAGTTCTTC. It encodes CASSQTSGPGGGNEQFF.

The rearrangement joins TRBV6-1 to TRBJ2-2, with D tentatively TRBD2 (7 bases). The V end was cut by 4 bases, the J end by 3 bases, with 12 bases between. CDR1 is MNHNS and CDR2 is SASEGT in the germline V gene. CDR3 length: 15 residues. CDR3 protein: CASSGRGAYTGELFF. In DNA form, the CDR3 reads TGTGCCAGCAGTGGCCGGGGGGCGTACACCGGGGAGCTGTTTTTT.

This chain links TRBV6-5 with TRBJ2-5; D gene unclear. The germline V gene has CDR1 MNHEY and CDR2 SVGAGI. The germline V and J ends were trimmed by 6 bases and 10 bases, with 15 bases remaining between them. The CDR3 has 12 amino acids. The CDR3 here is CASSNTASDQYF. In nucleotides, the CDR3 is TGTGCCAGCAGCAACACGGCGTCGGACCAGTACTTC.

This clonotype has a handful of counts. The rearrangement uses TRBV3-1 and TRBJ2-5, with D possibly matching TRBD1 (5 bases). V was cut by 0 bases and J by 6 bases, with 14 bases left in between. The CDR3 has 15 residues. Germline loops: CDR1 LGHDT, CDR2 YNNKEL (reference sequence). The CDR3 loop reads CASSQEKGWGQTQYF. DNA for the CDR3: TGTGCCAGCAGCCAAGAAAAAGGGTGGGGCCAGACCCAGTACTTC.

This clonotype has only a few counts. The CDR3: CASSAAPAETRTPTDTQYF. CDR3 nucleotides: TGTGCCAGCAGCGCCGCCCCGGCCGAGACACGGACTCCCACAGATACGCAGTATTTT. The chain carries TRBV9 and TRBJ2-3; tentative D call: TRBD2 (5 bases). The CDR3 is 19 residues long. The germline V and J ends were trimmed by 3 bases and 2 bases, with 25 bases remaining between them. Germline-derived CDR1 and CDR2 are SGDLS and YYNGEE.

The chain joins TRBV12-3 or TRBV12-4 to TRBJ2-5; possible D gene TRBD2, 5 bases. V was cut by 2 bases and J by 9 bases, with 10 bases left in between. The CDR3 has 12 amino acids. The CDR3 sequence is CASSLPRAAQYF. In nucleotides, the CDR3 is TGTGCCAGCAGTTTACCAAGAGCGGCCCAGTACTTC.

This clonotype was recorded at least ten times. The J gene is TRBJ2-2, the V gene TRBV7-2; TRBD1 matches at 11 bases. The V segment lost 4 bases and the J segment 4 bases; nucleotides outside the gene matches: 2. CDR1 is SGHTA and CDR2 is FQGNSA in the germline V gene. The CDR3 sequence is 15 residues long. CDR3 region: CASSSGQGGTGELFF. The CDR3 nucleotides read TGTGCCAGCAGCTCGGGACAGGGGGGCACCGGGGAGCTGTTTTTT.

The V and J genes are TRBV5-1 and TRBJ2-3; the D is unclear. There are 14 residues in the CDR3. V was clipped by 2 bases and J by 4 bases, with 11 bases between them. Germline CDR1 reads SGHRS; CDR2 reads YFSETQ. The CDR3 DNA reads as TGCGCCAGCAGCTTAGGACGATGGCCAGATACGCAGTATTTT. It codes for CASSLGRWPDTQYF.

The V and J genes are TRBV5-1 and TRBJ2-6; TRBD1 matches at 9 bases. This CDR3 spans 19 amino acids. With 4 bases clipped from V and 1 base from J, the junction kept 12 bases outside the gene matches. The germline CDR1 and CDR2 sequences are SGHRS and YFSETQ. The CDR3 region is CASSQTGTGLGSGANVLTF. The DNA of the CDR3 is TGCGCCAGCAGCCAAACCGGGACAGGGCTTGGTTCTGGGGCCAACGTCCTGACTTTC.

The gene calls are TRBV2 and TRBJ2-1; 10 bases map to TRBD2. The CDR3 is made up of 13 amino acids. Trimming took 5 bases from V and 15 from J; bases not matched to a gene: 10. Germline values: CDR1 SNHLY, CDR2 FYNNEI. The CDR3 reads CASSNILAGVLFF. CDR3 nucleotides: TGTGCCAGCAGTAACATCCTAGCGGGAGTACTGTTCTTC.

The V gene is TRBV15, the J gene TRBJ2-7; 9 bases align to TRBD1. The CDR3 runs to 15 residues. V lost 1 base, J lost 3 bases, and 4 bases stayed unmatched. The V gene's germline CDR1 is LNHNV and CDR2 YYDKDF (reference sequence). DNA for the CDR3: TGTGCCACCAGCAGAGGGACAGGGGCTTACTACGAGCAGTACTTC. The encoded protein is CATSRGTGAYYEQYF.

This clonotype has only a few counts. The chain couples TRBV5-1 to TRBJ2-3, with TRBD2 as a possible D gene (6 bases). The CDR3 spans 14 residues. Germline CDR1 and CDR2: SGHRS and YFSETQ. V was shortened by 2 bases and J by 3 bases, with 10 bases between the two germline ends. The DNA of the CDR3 is TGCGCCAGCAGCTTCCGCGGGGAGACAGATACGCAGTATTTT. It translates to CASSFRGETDTQYF.

The chain uses TRBV5-5 and TRBJ2-7, with TRBD1 matching 8 bases. The CDR3 contains 15 residues. With 0 bases clipped from V and 1 base from J, the junction kept 3 bases outside the gene matches. Per germline, CDR1 SGHKS and CDR2 YYEKEE (reference sequence). The CDR3: CASSLDRDRSYEQYF. CDR3 coding DNA: TGTGCCAGCAGCTTGGATAGGGACAGGTCCTACGAGCAGTACTTC.

In this sample, this clonotype turned up a few times. The chain links TRBV6-6 to TRBJ1-1; 7 bases line up with TRBD1. The ends lost 4 bases at V and 4 bases at J; junction bases unmatched: 12. Germline CDR1 and CDR2: MNHNY and SVGAGI (reference sequence). This CDR3 contains 16 residues. CDR3 sequence reads: CASSFAVDRVRTEAFF. The CDR3 DNA is TGTGCCAGCAGTTTTGCTGTCGACAGGGTGCGCACTGAAGCTTTCTTT.

A few counts support this clonotype. J is TRBJ2-1 and V is TRBV5-1, with 8 bases matching TRBD1. The CDR3 is 16 amino acids. The trim removed 0 bases at V and 8 bases at J, leaving 10 bases unmatched. Germline values: CDR1 SGHRS, CDR2 YFSETQ. The CDR3 sequence: CASSLEWQGAGYEQFF. The DNA of the CDR3 is TGCGCCAGCAGCTTGGAGTGGCAGGGGGCTGGCTATGAGCAGTTCTTC.

This clonotype was observed a handful of times. The V call is TRBV7-6, the J call TRBJ2-7, with D perhaps being TRBD1 or TRBD2 (5 bases each). This CDR3 has 11 residues. CDR1 is SGHVS and CDR2 is FNYEAQ in the germline V gene. Between the trimmed V and J ends, which lost 1 base and 10 bases, there was a span of 8 bases. The CDR3 loop is CASSLVGDQYF. In nucleotides, the CDR3 is TGTGCCAGCAGCTTAGTGGGGGATCAGTACTTC. The variable domain in full, with the rest retrieved from reference TRBV7-6 and TRBJ2-7, is GAGVSQSPRYKVTKRGQDVALRCDPISGHVSLYWYRQALGQGPEFLTYFNYEAQQDKSGLPNDRFSAERPEGSISTLTIQRTEQRDSAMYRCASSLVGDQYFGPGTRLTVT.

This clonotype has a handful of counts. This chain uses TRBV7-6 with TRBJ2-3; TRBD2 matches at 11 bases. The CDR3 consists of 16 residues. The germline CDR1 and CDR2 sequences are SGHVS and FNYEAQ. Trimming at V came to 5 bases and at J to 6 bases, leaving 10 bases not matched to a gene. This chain's CDR3 is CASSLSSGGALDTQYF. Here the CDR3 DNA reads TGTGCCAGCAGCCTTAGTAGCGGGGGGGCCTTGGATACGCAGTATTTT.

This clonotype was observed a handful of times. This chain connects TRBV4-3 to TRBJ2-3; 7 bases line up with TRBD2. From germline, CDR1 is LGHNA and CDR2 YSLEER. After removal of 1 base from V and 10 bases from J, the junction contained 11 bases not matched to a gene. The CDR3 runs to 15 residues. The CDR3 loop reads CASSQGLAETSPQYF. CDR3 coding DNA: TGCGCCAGCAGCCAAGGTTTGGCCGAGACTAGCCCGCAGTATTTT.

The chain combines TRBV20-1 with TRBJ1-1; TRBD1 is a possible D gene (6 bases). The germline gives CDR1 DFQATT, CDR2 SNEGSKA (reference sequence). The CDR3 length is 12 residues. With 5 bases removed from V and 3 bases from J, the gap between germline ends came to 10 bases. In DNA form, the CDR3 reads TGCAGTGCTCTAACAGGGTACACTGAAGCTTTCTTT. It encodes CSALTGYTEAFF.

This clonotype was observed once. The chain links TRBV7-8 to TRBJ2-7; perhaps TRBD1 as D (5 bases). The CDR3 is 12 amino acids. V lost 7 bases to trimming and J lost 4 bases, with 11 bases between them. From germline, CDR1 is SGHVS and CDR2 FQNEAQ. CDR3 sequence (DNA): TGTGCCAGCACCGAGACAGTTTACGAGCAGTACTTC. It is translated as CASTETVYEQYF.

As to this clonotype: No conserved phenylalanine or tryptophan is present at the end of the CDR3, so a read error is the likely explanation. Because the CDR3's place on the DNA is in doubt, the DNA is left out and the CDR3 is given as listed by TCRdb. The V and J genes are TRBV11-2 and TRBJ2-1; the table names TRBD2, a call not compared with the DNA. The CDR3 is made up of 13 amino acids, end residues included. Looked up from germline, CDR1 is SGHAT and CDR2 is FQNNGV. This chain's CDR3 is CASSLEDAGLLQV.

J is TRBJ1-1 and V is TRBV12-3 or TRBV12-4; TRBD1 matches 12 bases. The CDR3 has 18 amino acids. V was pared by 4 bases and J by 0 bases, with 9 bases of the junction left unmatched. The CDR3 is CASSSRDRGRSMNTEAFF. For the CDR3, the DNA is TGTGCCAGCAGTTCAAGGGACAGGGGGCGAAGTATGAACACTGAAGCTTTCTTT.

This chain uses TRBV12-3 or TRBV12-4 with TRBJ2-7; D is possibly TRBD1 (5 bases). The ends were cut back, 5 bases at V and 5 bases at J, with 22 bases in the middle. The CDR3 totals 16 residues. For the CDR3, the DNA is TGTGCCAGCAGTGGGCGCCGGACAAAATCGGCCCACGAGCAGTACTTC. Its protein is CASSGRRTKSAHEQYF.

The rearrangement joins TRBV19 to TRBJ1-4; no clear D gene. Trimming took off 2 bases at V and 8 bases at J, with 12 bases between the two ends. CDR1 LNHDA and CDR2 SQIVND come from the germline V gene (reference sequence). The CDR3 consists of 14 residues. The CDR3 is CASSIFVSDEKLFF. CDR3 DNA sequence: TGTGCCAGTAGTATATTTGTGAGCGACGAAAAACTGTTTTTT.

The chain employs TRBV3-1 and TRBJ2-7; TRBD2 matches 10 bases. The CDR3 covers 14 residues. The germline V gene has CDR1 LGHDT and CDR2 YNNKEL (reference sequence). J gave up 6 bases and V 4 bases, and 6 bases lay outside the gene matches. The CDR3 region has the DNA TGTGCCAGCAGCCCGCAGCGACTAGCGGGCGAGCAGTACTTC. Protein: CASSPQRLAGEQYF.